The entry below gives a single T cell receptor (beta chain) sequence along with its context. Antigen specificity is unknown. Time point reported: after dendritic cell vaccination, including at tumor progression/relapse. The immunoSEQ assay amplified TCRB CDR3 from up to roughly 2 ug DNA. Amplification used 60 V beta primers and 13 J beta primers. Sequenced by immunoSEQ multiplex PCR; TCRdb stores in-frame clones only, minus some. This sample has tens of thousands of clones, with around 87% found just once. CDR1 is MDHEN, CDR2 SYDVKM, per germline. V was clipped by 8 bases and J by 4 bases; unmatched bases: 8. CDR3 length: 16 amino acids. The entry originates in a study of glioma-infiltrating T cells after dendritic cell vaccination. Overall study results and limits: Few patients contributed both blood and tumor specimens. Patients with more pretreatment TILs had longer time to progression and survival.

This specimen was blood, taken after dendritic cell vaccination. The TCR sequence derives from a human donor with glioblastoma. The gene calls are TRBV28 and TRBJ2-1; 13 bases fit TRBD2. The CDR3 here is CASGGTSGVKYNEQFF. CDR3 DNA sequence: TGTGCCAGCGGGGGGACTAGCGGGGTTAAATACAATGAGCAGTTCTTC.